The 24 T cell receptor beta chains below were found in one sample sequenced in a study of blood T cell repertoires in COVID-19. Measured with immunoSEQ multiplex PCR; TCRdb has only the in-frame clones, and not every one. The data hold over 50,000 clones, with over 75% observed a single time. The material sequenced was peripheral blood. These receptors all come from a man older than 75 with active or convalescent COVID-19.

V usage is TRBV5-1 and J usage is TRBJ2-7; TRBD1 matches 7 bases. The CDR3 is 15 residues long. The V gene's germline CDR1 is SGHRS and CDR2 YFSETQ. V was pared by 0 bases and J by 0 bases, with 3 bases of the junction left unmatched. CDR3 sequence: CASSLARDSSYEQYF. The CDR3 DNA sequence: TGCGCCAGCAGCTTGGCCCGGGACAGCTCCTACGAGCAGTACTTC.

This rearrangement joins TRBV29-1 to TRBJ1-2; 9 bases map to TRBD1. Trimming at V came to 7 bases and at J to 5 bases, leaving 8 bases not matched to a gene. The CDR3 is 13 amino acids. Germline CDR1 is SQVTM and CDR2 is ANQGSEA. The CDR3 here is CSARQGGVYGYTF. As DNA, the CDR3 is TGCAGCGCTAGACAGGGGGGGGTTTATGGCTACACCTTC.

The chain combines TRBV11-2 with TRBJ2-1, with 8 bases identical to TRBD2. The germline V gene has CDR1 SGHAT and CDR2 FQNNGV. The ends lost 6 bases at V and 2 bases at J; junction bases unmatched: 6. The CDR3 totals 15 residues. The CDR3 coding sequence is TGTGCCAGCAGTTCTCGGGGGGGTCCCTACAATGAGCAGTTCTTC. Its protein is CASSSRGGPYNEQFF.

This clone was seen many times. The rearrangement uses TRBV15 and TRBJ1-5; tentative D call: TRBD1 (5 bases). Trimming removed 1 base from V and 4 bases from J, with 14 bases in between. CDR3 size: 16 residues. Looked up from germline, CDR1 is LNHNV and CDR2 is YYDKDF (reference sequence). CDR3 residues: CATSRAGSGPNQPQHF. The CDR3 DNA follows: TGTGCCACCAGCAGAGCAGGGTCAGGGCCGAATCAGCCCCAGCATTTT.

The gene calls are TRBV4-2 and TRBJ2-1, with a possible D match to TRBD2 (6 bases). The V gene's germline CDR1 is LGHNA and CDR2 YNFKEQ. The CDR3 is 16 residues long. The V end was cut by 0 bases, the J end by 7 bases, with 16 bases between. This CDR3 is CASSQEARGLGNEQFF. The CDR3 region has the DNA TGTGCCAGCAGCCAAGAGGCACGGGGGTTAGGTAATGAGCAGTTCTTC.

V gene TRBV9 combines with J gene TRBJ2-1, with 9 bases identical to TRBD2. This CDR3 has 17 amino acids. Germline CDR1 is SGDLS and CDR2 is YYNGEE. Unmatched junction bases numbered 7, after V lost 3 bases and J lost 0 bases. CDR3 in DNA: TGTGCCAGCAGCGACCCGGGACTAGCTCTCTCCTACAATGAGCAGTTCTTC. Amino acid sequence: CASSDPGLALSYNEQFF. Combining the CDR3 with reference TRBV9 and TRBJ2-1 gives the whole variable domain DSGVTQTPKHLITATGQRVTLRCSPRSGDLSVYWYQQSLDQGLQFLIQYYNGEERAKGNILERFSAQQFPDLHSELNLSSLELGDSALYFCASSDPGLALSYNEQFFGPGTRLTVL.

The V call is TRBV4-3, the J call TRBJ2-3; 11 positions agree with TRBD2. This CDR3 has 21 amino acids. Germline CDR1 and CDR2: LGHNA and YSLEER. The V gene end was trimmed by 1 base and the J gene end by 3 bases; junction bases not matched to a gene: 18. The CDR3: CASSQASFWVPGLADTDTQYF. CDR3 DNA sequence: TGCGCCAGCAGCCAAGCTTCGTTCTGGGTCCCGGGACTAGCGGATACAGATACGCAGTATTTT.

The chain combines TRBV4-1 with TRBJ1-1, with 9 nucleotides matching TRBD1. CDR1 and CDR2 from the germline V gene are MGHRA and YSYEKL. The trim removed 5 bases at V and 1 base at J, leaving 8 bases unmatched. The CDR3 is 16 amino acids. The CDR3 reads CASSSHRGRGNTEAFF. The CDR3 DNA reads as TGCGCCAGCAGCTCGCACAGGGGGCGCGGGAACACTGAAGCTTTCTTT.

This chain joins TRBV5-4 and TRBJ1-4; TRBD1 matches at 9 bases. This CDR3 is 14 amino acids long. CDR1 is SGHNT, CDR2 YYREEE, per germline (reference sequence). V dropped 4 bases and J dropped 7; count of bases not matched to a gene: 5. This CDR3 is CASSVAGQGEKLFF. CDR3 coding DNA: TGTGCCAGCAGCGTGGCGGGACAGGGTGAAAAACTGTTTTTT.

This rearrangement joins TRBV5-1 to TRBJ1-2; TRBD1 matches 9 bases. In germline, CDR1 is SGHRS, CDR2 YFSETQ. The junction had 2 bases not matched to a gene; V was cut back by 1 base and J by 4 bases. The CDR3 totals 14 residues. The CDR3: CASSLRTGAYGYTF. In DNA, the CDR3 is TGCGCCAGCAGCTTGCGGACAGGGGCCTATGGCTACACCTTC. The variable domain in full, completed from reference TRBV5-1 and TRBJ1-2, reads KAGVTQTPRYLIKTRGQQVTLSCSPISGHRSVSWYQQTPGQGLQFLFEYFSETQRNKGNFPGRFSGRQFSNSRSEMNVSTLELGDSALYLCASSLRTGAYGYTFGSGTRLTVV.

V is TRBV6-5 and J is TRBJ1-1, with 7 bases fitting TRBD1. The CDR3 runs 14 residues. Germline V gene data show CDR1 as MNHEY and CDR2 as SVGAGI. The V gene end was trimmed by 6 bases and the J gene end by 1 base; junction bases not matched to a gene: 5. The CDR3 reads CASSGTVGNTEAFF. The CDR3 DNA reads TGTGCCAGCAGCGGGACAGTTGGGAACACTGAAGCTTTCTTT.

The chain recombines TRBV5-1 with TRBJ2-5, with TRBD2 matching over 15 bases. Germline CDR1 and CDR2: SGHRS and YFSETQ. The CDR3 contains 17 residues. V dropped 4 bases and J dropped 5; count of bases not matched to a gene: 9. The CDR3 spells CASSTWTSGRAKETQYF. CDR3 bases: TGCGCCAGCAGCACCTGGACTAGCGGGAGGGCCAAGGAGACCCAGTACTTC.

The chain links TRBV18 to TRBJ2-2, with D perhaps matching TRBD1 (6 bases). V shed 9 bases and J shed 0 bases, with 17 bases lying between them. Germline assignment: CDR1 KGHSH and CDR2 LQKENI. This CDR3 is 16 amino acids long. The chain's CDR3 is CASNPRTETNTGELFF. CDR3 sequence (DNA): TGTGCCAGTAACCCCCGGACAGAAACGAACACCGGGGAGCTGTTTTTT. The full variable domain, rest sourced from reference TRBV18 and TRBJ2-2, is NAGVMQNPRHLVRRRGQEARLRCSPMKGHSHVYWYRQLPEEGLKFMVYLQKENIIDESGMPKERFSAEFPKEGPSILRIQQVVRGDSAAYFCASNPRTETNTGELFFGEGSRLTVL.

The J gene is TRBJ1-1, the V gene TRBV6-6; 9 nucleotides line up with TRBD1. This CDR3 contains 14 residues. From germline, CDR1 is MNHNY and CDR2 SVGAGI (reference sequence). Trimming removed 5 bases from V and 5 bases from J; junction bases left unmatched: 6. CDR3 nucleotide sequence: TGTGCCAGCAGTAATGGACAGGGGTTTACTGAAGCTTTCTTT. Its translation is CASSNGQGFTEAFF.

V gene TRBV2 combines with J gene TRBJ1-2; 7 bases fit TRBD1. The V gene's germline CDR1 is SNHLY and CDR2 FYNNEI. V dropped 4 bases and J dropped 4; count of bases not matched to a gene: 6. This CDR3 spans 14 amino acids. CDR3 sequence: CASSGYRDSYGYTF. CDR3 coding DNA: TGTGCCAGCAGTGGGTACCGGGACAGCTATGGCTACACCTTC.

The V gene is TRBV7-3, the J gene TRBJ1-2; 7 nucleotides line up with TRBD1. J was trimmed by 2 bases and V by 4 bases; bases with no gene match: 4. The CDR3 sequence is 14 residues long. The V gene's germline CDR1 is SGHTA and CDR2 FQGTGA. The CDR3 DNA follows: TGTGCCAGCAGCTATGACAGGGAAAACTATGGCTACACCTTC. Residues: CASSYDRENYGYTF.

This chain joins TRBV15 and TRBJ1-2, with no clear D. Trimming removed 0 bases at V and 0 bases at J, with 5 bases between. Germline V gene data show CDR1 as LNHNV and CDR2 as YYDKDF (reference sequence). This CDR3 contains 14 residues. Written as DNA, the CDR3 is TGTGCCACCAGCAGAGATCGAGCTAACTATGGCTACACCTTC. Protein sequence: CATSRDRANYGYTF. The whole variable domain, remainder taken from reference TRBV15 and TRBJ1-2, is DAMVIQNPRYQVTQFGKPVTLSCSQTLNHNVMYWYQQKSSQAPKLLFHYYDKDFNNEADTPDNFQSRRPNTSFCFLDIRSPGLGDTAMYLCATSRDRANYGYTFGSGTRLTVV.

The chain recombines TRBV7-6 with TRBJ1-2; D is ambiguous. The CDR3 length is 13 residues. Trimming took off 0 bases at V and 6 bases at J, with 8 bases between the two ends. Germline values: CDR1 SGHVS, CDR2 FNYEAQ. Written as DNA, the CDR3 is TGTGCCAGCAGCTTAGCCAAGGGAGATGGCTACACCTTC. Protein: CASSLAKGDGYTF.

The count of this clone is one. CDR3 loop: CASSPPTNEQFF. The CDR3 bases are TGTGCCAGCAGTCCCCCTACCAATGAGCAGTTCTTC. This chain joins TRBV12-3 or TRBV12-4 and TRBJ2-1; the D is unclear. The CDR3 runs to 12 residues. Trimming took off 5 bases at V and 6 bases at J, with 8 bases between the two ends.

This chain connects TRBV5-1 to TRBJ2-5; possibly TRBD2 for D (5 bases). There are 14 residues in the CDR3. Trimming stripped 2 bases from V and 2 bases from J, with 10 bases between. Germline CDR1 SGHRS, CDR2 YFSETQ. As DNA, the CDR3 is TGCGCCAGCAGCTTCCTGACGGGGCAAGAGACCCAGTACTTC. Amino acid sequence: CASSFLTGQETQYF. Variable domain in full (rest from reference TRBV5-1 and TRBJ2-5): KAGVTQTPRYLIKTRGQQVTLSCSPISGHRSVSWYQQTPGQGLQFLFEYFSETQRNKGNFPGRFSGRQFSNSRSEMNVSTLELGDSALYLCASSFLTGQETQYFGPGTRLLVL.

CDR3 in DNA: TGTGCCAGTAGGCCCGGGACTAGCGGAACCTACGAGCAGTACTTC. Translated, it gives CASRPGTSGTYEQYF. The chain couples TRBV19 to TRBJ2-7; TRBD2 agrees at 11 bases. The germline gives CDR1 LNHDA, CDR2 SQIVND (reference sequence). Trimming at V came to 6 bases and at J to 2 bases, leaving 6 bases not matched to a gene. CDR3 length equals 15 residues.

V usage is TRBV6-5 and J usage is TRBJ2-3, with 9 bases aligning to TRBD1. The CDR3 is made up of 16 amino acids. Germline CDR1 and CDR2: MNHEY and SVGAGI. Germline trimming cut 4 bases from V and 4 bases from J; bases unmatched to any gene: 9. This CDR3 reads CASSFLGTGNSDTQYF. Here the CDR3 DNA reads TGTGCCAGCAGTTTCCTCGGGACAGGGAATTCAGATACGCAGTATTTT.

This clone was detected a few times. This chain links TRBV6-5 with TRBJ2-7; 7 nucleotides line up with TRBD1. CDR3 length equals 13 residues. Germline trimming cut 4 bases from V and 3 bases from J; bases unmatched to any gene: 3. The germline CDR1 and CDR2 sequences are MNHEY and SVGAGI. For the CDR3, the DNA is TGTGCCAGCAGTTTACAGGGGATCTACGAGCAGTACTTC. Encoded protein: CASSLQGIYEQYF.

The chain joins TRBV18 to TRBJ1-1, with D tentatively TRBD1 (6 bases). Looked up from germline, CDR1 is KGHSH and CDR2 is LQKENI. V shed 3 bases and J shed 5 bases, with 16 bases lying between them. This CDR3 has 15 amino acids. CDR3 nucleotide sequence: TGTGCCAGCTCACCCAAGTCGAAGGGGGGGACTGAAGCTTTCTTT. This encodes CASSPKSKGGTEAFF.